This TCR beta chain was identified in a study of CD8+ T cells in alopecia areata. Study details: Treated patients were given 5 to 10 mg oral tofacitinib twice daily.

Trimming cost V 2 bases and J 1 base; bases outside gene matches: 4. The CDR3 loop spans 15 amino acids. Germline assignment: CDR1 SNHLY and CDR2 FYNNEI. This sample's treatment: oral pan-JAK inhibitor, 5-10 mg twice daily. It was from alopecia areata patients that lesional scalp punch biopsies and peripheral blood were collected. Extraction and reverse transcription of RNA yielded cDNA as the sequencing template. The protocol was immunoSEQ multiplex PCR, while the TCRdb copy is restricted to in-frame clones and leaves out a portion. Of fewer than 250,000 clones in the sample, around two fifths were seen once. Only one count was recorded for this clone.

The J gene is TRBJ2-5, the V gene TRBV2; 7 nucleotides match TRBD2. The receptor comes from a human donor with alopecia areata. The sample here was CD4+ T cells sorted from blood, taken around week 31, from a patient treated with tofacitinib. The CDR3 nucleotides are TGTGCCAGCAGTGAATCCGTAGCGGGCCAAGAGACCCAGTACTTC. It encodes CASSESVAGQETQYF.